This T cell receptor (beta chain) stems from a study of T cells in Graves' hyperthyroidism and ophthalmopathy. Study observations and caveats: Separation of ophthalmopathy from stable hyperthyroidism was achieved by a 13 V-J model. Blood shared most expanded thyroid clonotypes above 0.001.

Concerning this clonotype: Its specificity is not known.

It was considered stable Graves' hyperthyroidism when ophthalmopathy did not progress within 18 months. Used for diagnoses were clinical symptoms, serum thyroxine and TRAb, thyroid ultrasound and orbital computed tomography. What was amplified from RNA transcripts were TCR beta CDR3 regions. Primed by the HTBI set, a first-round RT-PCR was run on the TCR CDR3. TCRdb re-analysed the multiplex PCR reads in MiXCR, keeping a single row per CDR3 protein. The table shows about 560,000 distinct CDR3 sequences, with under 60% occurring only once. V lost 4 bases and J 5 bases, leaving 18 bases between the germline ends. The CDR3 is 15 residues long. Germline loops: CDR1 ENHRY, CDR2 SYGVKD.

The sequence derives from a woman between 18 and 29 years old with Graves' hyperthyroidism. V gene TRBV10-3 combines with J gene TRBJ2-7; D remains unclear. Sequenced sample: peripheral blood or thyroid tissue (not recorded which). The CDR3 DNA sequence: TGTGCCATCAGTGTTGGGTCCACAACCGGAAACGAGCAGTACTTC. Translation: CAISVGSTTGNEQYF.